The 2 T cell receptor beta chains presented below share a single source sample, sequenced in a study of long-term antiretroviral therapy in people with HIV. The run of the v3.0 immunoSEQ assay was at survey level. Sequencing used immunoSEQ multiplex PCR; TCRdb keeps in-frame clones, though not all of them. The sample includes tens of thousands of clones, roughly 80% of them seen just once. The sequencing here drew on unsorted PBMCs, taken 1 year after starting antiretroviral therapy. These receptors came from a man between 18 and 35 years old with HIV.

This clone appeared a single time. The chain recombines TRBV6-4 with TRBJ2-7; 7 bases align to TRBD2. Trimming at V came to 6 bases and at J to 0 bases, leaving 5 bases not matched to a gene. This CDR3 has 14 amino acids. The germline V gene has CDR1 MRHNA and CDR2 SNTAGT. In DNA form, the CDR3 reads TGTGCCAGCAGCGATCGGGGGGACTCCTACGAGCAGTACTTC. It is translated as CASSDRGDSYEQYF.

This clone was seen more than once but under ten times. The chain couples TRBV7-9 to TRBJ2-7, with no clear D. This CDR3 has 12 amino acids. The germline V and J ends were trimmed by 5 bases and 4 bases, with 9 bases remaining between them. Germline-derived CDR1 and CDR2 are SEHNR and FQNEAQ (reference sequence). Here the CDR3 reads CASSPQQYEQYF. CDR3 DNA sequence: TGTGCCAGCAGCCCGCAACAATACGAGCAGTACTTC.